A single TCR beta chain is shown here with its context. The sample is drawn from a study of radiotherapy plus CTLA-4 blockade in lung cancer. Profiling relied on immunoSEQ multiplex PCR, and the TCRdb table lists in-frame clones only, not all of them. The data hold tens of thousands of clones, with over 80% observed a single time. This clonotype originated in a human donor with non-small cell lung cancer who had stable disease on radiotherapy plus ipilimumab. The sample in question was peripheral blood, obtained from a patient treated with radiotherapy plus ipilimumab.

This CDR3 reads CASRVGTDGVKEAFF. The CDR3 bases are TGTGCCAGCAGGGTGGGGACAGACGGAGTAAAAGAAGCTTTCTTT. The rearrangement joins TRBV6-1 to TRBJ1-1; 7 bases are shared with TRBD1. J lost 8 bases, V lost 6 bases, and 15 bases had no gene match. CDR1 and CDR2 from the germline V gene are MNHNS and SASEGT. This CDR3 comprises 15 residues.